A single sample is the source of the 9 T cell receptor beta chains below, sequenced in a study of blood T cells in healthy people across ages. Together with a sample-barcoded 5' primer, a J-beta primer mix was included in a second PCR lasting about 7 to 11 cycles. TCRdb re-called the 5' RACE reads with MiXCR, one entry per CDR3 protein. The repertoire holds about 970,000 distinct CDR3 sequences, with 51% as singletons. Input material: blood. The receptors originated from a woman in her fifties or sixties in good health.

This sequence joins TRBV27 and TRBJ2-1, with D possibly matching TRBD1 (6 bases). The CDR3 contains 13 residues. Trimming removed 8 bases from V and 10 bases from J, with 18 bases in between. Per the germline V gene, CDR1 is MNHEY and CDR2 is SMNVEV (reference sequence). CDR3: CASAWDEGGEQFF. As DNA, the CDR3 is TGTGCCAGCGCCTGGGACGAAGGGGGAGAGCAGTTCTTC.

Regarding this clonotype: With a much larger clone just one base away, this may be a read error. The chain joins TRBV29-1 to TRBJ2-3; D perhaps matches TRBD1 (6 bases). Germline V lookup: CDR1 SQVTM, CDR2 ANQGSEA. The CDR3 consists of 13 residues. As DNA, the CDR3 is TGCAGCGCCGCCACAGGGATGGCAGATACGCGGTATTTT. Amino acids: CSAATGMADTRYF.

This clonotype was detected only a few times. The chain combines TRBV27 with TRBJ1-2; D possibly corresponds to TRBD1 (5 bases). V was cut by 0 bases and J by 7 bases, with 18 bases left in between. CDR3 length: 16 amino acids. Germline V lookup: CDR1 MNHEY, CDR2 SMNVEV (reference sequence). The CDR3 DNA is TGTGCCAGCAGTTTATCGATCGGGGGTGTCGGTGGTGGCTACACCTTC. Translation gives CASSLSIGGVGGGYTF.

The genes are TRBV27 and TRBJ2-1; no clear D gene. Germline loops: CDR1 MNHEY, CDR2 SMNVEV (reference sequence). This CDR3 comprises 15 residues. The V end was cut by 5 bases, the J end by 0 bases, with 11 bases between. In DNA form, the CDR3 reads TGTGCCAGCAGTATCTTGGAAAGCTCCTACAATGAGCAGTTCTTC. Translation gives CASSILESSYNEQFF.

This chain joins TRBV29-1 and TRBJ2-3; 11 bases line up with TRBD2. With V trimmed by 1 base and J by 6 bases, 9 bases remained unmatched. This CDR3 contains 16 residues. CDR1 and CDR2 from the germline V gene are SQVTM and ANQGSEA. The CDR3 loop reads CSVEGGSSGRYDTQYF. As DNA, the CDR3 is TGCAGCGTTGAAGGGGGATCTAGCGGGAGGTATGATACGCAGTATTTT.

The CDR3 loop reads CASSPLGLTEAFF. CDR3 nucleotide sequence: TGTGCCAGCAGCCCCCTCGGGCTCACTGAAGCTTTCTTT. The rearrangement uses TRBV7-2 and TRBJ1-1; D remains unclear. The CDR3 extends over 13 amino acids. V lost 5 bases, J lost 4 bases, and 11 bases lay in between. Looked up from germline, CDR1 is SGHTA and CDR2 is FQGNSA.

The CDR3 sequence is CASSFWGMAAQETQYF. The CDR3 bases are TGTGCCAGCAGTTTTTGGGGAATGGCAGCCCAAGAGACCCAGTACTTC. This chain connects TRBV3-1 to TRBJ2-5; D is unresolved. The CDR3 runs to 16 residues. Germline-derived CDR1 and CDR2 are LGHDT and YNNKEL (reference sequence). The V end was cut by 6 bases, the J end by 1 base, with 18 bases between.

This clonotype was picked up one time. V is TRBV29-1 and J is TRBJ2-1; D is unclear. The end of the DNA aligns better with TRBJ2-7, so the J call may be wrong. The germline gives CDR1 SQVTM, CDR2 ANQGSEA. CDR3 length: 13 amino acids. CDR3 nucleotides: TGCAACTCCCCAGGCAGCTCCTACAATGAGCAGTACTTC. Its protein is CNSPGSSYNEQYF.

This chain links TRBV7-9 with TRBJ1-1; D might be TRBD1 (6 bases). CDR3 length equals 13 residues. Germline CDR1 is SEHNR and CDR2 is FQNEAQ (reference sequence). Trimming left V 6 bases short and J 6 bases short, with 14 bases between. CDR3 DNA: TGTGCCAGCAGTCGAGGGGGTTTCGCTGAAGCTTTCTTT. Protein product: CASSRGGFAEAFF.